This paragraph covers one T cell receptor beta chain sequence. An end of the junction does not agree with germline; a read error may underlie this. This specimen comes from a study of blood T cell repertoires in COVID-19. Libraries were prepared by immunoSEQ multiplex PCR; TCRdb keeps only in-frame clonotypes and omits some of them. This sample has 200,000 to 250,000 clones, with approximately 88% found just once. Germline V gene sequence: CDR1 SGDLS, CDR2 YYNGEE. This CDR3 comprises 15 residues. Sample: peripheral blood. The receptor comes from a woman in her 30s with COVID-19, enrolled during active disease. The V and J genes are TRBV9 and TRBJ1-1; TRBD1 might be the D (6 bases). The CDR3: CARSRGGGQNTEAFF. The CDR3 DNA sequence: TGTGCCCGCAGCCGCGGGGGGGGGCAGAACACTGAAGCTTTCTTT.